The source of this T cell receptor beta chain is a study of blood T cell repertoires in COVID-19. TCRdb's table, derived via immunoSEQ multiplex PCR, lists solely in-frame clones and lacks some. The table lists about 180,000 clones, 88% of them singletons, with under 4.5% in the top ten. V lost 5 bases and J lost 0, with 14 bases in between. Germline V gene lookup returns CDR1 SGHRS and CDR2 YFSETQ. The CDR3 runs 15 residues. The source of this sequence is a woman aged 25 to 45 with acute or convalescent COVID-19. The sequenced sample consisted of peripheral blood. The chain carries TRBV5-1 and TRBJ1-2; weak D call: TRBD1 (5 bases). CDR3 bases: TGCGCCAGCAGTCCGGGGGGATCCGCTAACTATGGCTACACCTTC. Translation: CASSPGGSANYGYTF.